This T cell receptor (beta chain) was captured in a study of OX40 agonist ivuxolimab in advanced cancers. The wider study: Eligibility rules accepted prior anti-PD-1, anti-PD-L1 or anti-CTLA-4 therapy, and over 30% had some. One hepatocellular carcinoma and a couple of cutaneous melanoma patients partially responded. Study outcomes and limitations: Antigen specificity remained undetermined for the expanded peripheral T cells.

Worth noting for this clone: Its antigen is as yet unknown.

Trimming took off 3 bases at V and 5 bases at J, with 13 bases between the two ends. Germline lookup yields CDR1 MDHEN and CDR2 SYDVKM. CDR3 length: 14 residues. Data came from immunoSEQ multiplex PCR; TCRdb stores just in-frame clones and leaves some out. In the table there are 100,000 to 150,000 clones, 85% to 95% of which are singletons. The rearrangement joins TRBV28 to TRBJ2-5; D gene unclear. This specimen consisted of CD4+ or CD8+ T cells sorted from blood, obtained in a trial of the OX40 agonist ivuxolimab. This clonotype was obtained from an adult with an advanced solid tumor such as melanoma, head and neck, liver or kidney cancer. DNA for the CDR3: TGTGCCAGCAGTTTCTCGGCCCCCGCGGAGACCCAGTACTTC. Translation: CASSFSAPAETQYF.